Below are 29 T cell receptor beta chains sequenced from a single sample in a study of cytomegalovirus exposure and HLA in healthy donors. Libraries were prepared by immunoSEQ multiplex PCR; TCRdb keeps only in-frame clonotypes and omits some of them. Of about 150,000 clones in the sample, roughly 86% were seen once. Sequenced: PBMCs. The receptors stem from a human donor in good health.

In the case of this clone: One base away lies a much larger clone, so this may be a sequencing read error. This rearrangement joins TRBV7-9 to TRBJ2-5, with 9 bases that match TRBD1. V dropped 1 base and J dropped 1; count of bases not matched to a gene: 1. The CDR3 consists of 15 residues. CDR1 SEHNR and CDR2 FQNEAQ come from the germline V gene (reference sequence). The CDR3 DNA reads TGTGCCAGCAGCTTAGGGGACAGGGCCCAAGAGACCCAGTACTTC. Protein: CASSLGDRAQETQYF. Full variable domain (remainder filled in from reference TRBV7-9 and TRBJ2-5): DTGVSQNPRHKITKRGQNVTFRCDPISEHNRLYWYRQTLGQGPEFLTYFQNEAQLEKSRLLSDRFSAERPKGSFSTLEIQRTEQGDSAMYLCASSLGDRAQETQYFGPGTRLLVL.

The chain employs TRBV7-8 and TRBJ2-7; D might be TRBD1 (5 bases). Germline V gene data show CDR1 as SGHVS and CDR2 as FQNEAQ. Deletions cut 0 bases from V and 6 bases from J, with 9 bases between. The CDR3 has 13 amino acids. CDR3 DNA sequence: TGTGCCAGCAGCTTAGCGAAACAGGCCGAGCAGTACTTC. Protein product: CASSLAKQAEQYF. The full variable domain, with the rest looked up from reference TRBV7-8 and TRBJ2-7, is GAGVSQSPRYKVAKRGQDVALRCDPISGHVSLFWYQQALGQGPEFLTYFQNEAQLDKSGLPSDRFFAERPEGSVSTLKIQRTQQEDSAVYLCASSLAKQAEQYFGPGTRLTVT.

The rearrangement joins TRBV6-5 to TRBJ1-1, with a weak D call TRBD1 (6 bases). V shed 0 bases and J shed 2 bases, with 7 bases lying between them. Germline V gene lookup returns CDR1 MNHEY and CDR2 SVGAGI. This CDR3 contains 14 residues. CDR3 sequence (DNA): TGTGCCAGCAGTTACTCACAGGGAAACACTGAAGCTTTCTTT. Translated, it gives CASSYSQGNTEAFF.

The rearrangement uses TRBV6-5 and TRBJ1-5, with 7 nucleotides matching TRBD1. V trimming: 2 bases; J trimming: 6 bases; junction bases outside the gene matches: 1. The CDR3 covers 13 residues. Germline CDR1 and CDR2: MNHEY and SVGAGI. The CDR3 bases are TGTGCCAGCAGTTACGCAGGGGGTCAGCCCCAGCATTTT. It codes for CASSYAGGQPQHF.

The CDR3 loop is CASSQTGGINEKLFF. As DNA, the CDR3 is TGTGCCAGCAGTCAAACAGGGGGCATTAATGAAAAACTGTTTTTT. The gene calls are TRBV7-9 and TRBJ1-4; 9 bases map to TRBD1. Per the germline V gene, CDR1 is SEHNR and CDR2 is FQNEAQ (reference sequence). Germline trimming cut 6 bases from V and 4 bases from J; bases unmatched to any gene: 6. The CDR3 runs to 15 residues.

This chain uses TRBV6-1 with TRBJ1-2; possible D gene TRBD1, 6 bases. The ends were cut back, 4 bases at V and 4 bases at J, with 13 bases in the middle. The V gene's germline CDR1 is MNHNS and CDR2 SASEGT. The CDR3 spans 14 residues. Here the CDR3 reads CASSVPGDGYGYTF. The CDR3 DNA reads as TGTGCCAGCAGTGTACCAGGGGATGGCTATGGCTACACCTTC.

The rearrangement uses TRBV19 and TRBJ2-2; 14 nucleotides align to TRBD2. Germline CDR1 LNHDA, CDR2 SQIVND (reference sequence). The CDR3 is 19 amino acids. Trimming took 3 bases from V and 4 from J; bases not matched to a gene: 10. The CDR3 DNA is TGTGCCAGTAGTATTTATTTCCTCGGACTAGCGGGGGGCACCGGGGAGCTGTTTTTT. The encoded protein is CASSIYFLGLAGGTGELFF.

V usage is TRBV18 and J usage is TRBJ1-2, with D possibly matching TRBD1 (6 bases). Germline lookup yields CDR1 KGHSH and CDR2 LQKENI. V gave up 2 bases and J gave up 4 bases, with 14 bases separating them. The CDR3 is 15 amino acids. CDR3 amino acids: CASSPSGGAPYGYTF. CDR3 nucleotide sequence: TGTGCCAGCTCACCATCGGGGGGCGCTCCCTATGGCTACACCTTC.

The chain recombines TRBV25-1 with TRBJ1-1, with D tentatively TRBD1 (5 bases). This CDR3 comprises 15 residues. Per the germline V gene, CDR1 is MGHDK and CDR2 is SYGVNS. With 4 bases removed from V and 0 bases from J, the gap between germline ends came to 12 bases. CDR3 residues: CASSGLGALNTEAFF. The CDR3 coding sequence is TGTGCCAGCAGTGGGTTAGGGGCTCTGAACACTGAAGCTTTCTTT.

The V and J genes are TRBV28 and TRBJ2-7; D possibly corresponds to TRBD1 (5 bases). This CDR3 is built from 17 residues. The germline V and J ends were trimmed by 6 bases and 0 bases, with 21 bases remaining between them. Germline V gene sequence: CDR1 MDHEN, CDR2 SYDVKM. The CDR3 spells CASSHSVRGPSSYEQYF. DNA for the CDR3: TGTGCCAGCAGCCACTCCGTAAGGGGCCCCAGCTCCTACGAGCAGTACTTC.

CDR3 residues: CASSLGLAGGLYEQYF. For the CDR3, the DNA is TGCGCCAGCAGCTTGGGACTAGCGGGAGGTTTGTACGAGCAGTACTTC. The chain has TRBV5-1 and TRBJ2-7; 13 bases map to TRBD2. The CDR3 has 16 residues. Trimming at V came to 0 bases and at J to 4 bases, leaving 4 bases not matched to a gene. CDR1 is SGHRS, CDR2 YFSETQ, per germline.

V is TRBV13 and J is TRBJ2-3; TRBD2 matches at 11 bases. The CDR3 spans 17 residues. Germline V lookup: CDR1 PRHDT, CDR2 FYEKMQ (reference sequence). With V trimmed by 5 bases and J by 1 base, 8 bases remained unmatched. The CDR3 reads CASSVTGTSGRTDTQYF. The CDR3 DNA follows: TGTGCCAGCAGCGTAACCGGGACTAGCGGACGCACAGATACGCAGTATTTT.

This chain joins TRBV10-3 and TRBJ1-3; D gene ambiguous. The CDR3 covers 13 residues. CDR1 and CDR2 (germline): ENHRY, SYGVKD. The ends were cut back, 11 bases at V and 3 bases at J, with 14 bases in the middle. This chain's CDR3 is CAVGFSGGNTIYF. The CDR3 DNA reads as TGTGCCGTGGGTTTTTCGGGTGGAAACACCATATATTTT.

This chain connects TRBV4-1 to TRBJ2-1; D is perhaps TRBD1 (6 bases). Trimming removed 1 base from V and 12 bases from J, with 19 bases in between. This CDR3 contains 15 residues. The germline gives CDR1 MGHRA, CDR2 YSYEKL. The chain's CDR3 is CASSQVRTASSVQFF. The CDR3 nucleotides are TGCGCCAGCAGCCAAGTTCGGACAGCCAGTTCGGTGCAGTTCTTC.

V and J are TRBV11-2 and TRBJ1-1, with D maybe TRBD1 (5 bases). V was cut by 3 bases and J by 4 bases, with 12 bases left in between. CDR3 length: 14 residues. Germline V gives CDR1 SGHAT, CDR2 FQNNGV. CDR3: CASSFRGLATEAFF. The CDR3 DNA reads as TGTGCCAGCAGCTTTAGGGGCTTGGCCACTGAAGCTTTCTTT.

The V call is TRBV11-1, the J call TRBJ1-2, with 8 bases that match TRBD1. Looked up from germline, CDR1 is SGHAT and CDR2 is FQDESV (reference sequence). The CDR3 consists of 12 residues. J was trimmed by 14 bases and V by 4 bases; bases with no gene match: 9. CDR3 DNA sequence: TGTGCCAGCAGCTCTTGGACAGGGAAGCGGACCTTC. It specifies CASSSWTGKRTF.

The rearrangement joins TRBV2 to TRBJ2-2; TRBD2 matches at 10 bases. The J segment lost 1 base and the V segment lost 8 bases, leaving 4 bases of the junction unmatched. The CDR3 has 15 amino acids. Germline assignment: CDR1 SNHLY and CDR2 FYNNEI. The CDR3 loop is CASETSGMNTGELFF. Here the CDR3 DNA reads TGTGCCAGCGAAACTAGCGGGATGAACACCGGGGAGCTGTTTTTT.

This clone was recorded a few times. The chain recombines TRBV5-4 with TRBJ1-2, with a possible D match to TRBD1 (5 bases). Deletions cut 0 bases from V and 3 bases from J, with 18 bases between. The CDR3 length is 17 residues. The V gene's germline CDR1 is SGHNT and CDR2 YYREEE (reference sequence). This CDR3 reads CASSLAGMGGEDYGYTF. The DNA for the CDR3 is TGTGCCAGCAGCTTGGCTGGGATGGGGGGGGAAGACTATGGCTACACCTTC.

V usage is TRBV25-1 and J usage is TRBJ1-1; D is ambiguous. The V and J ends lost 0 bases and 2 bases respectively, with 4 bases between them. The CDR3 consists of 13 residues. The germline CDR1 and CDR2 sequences are MGHDK and SYGVNS. CDR3 sequence reads: CASSEYKNTEAFF. The CDR3 bases are TGTGCCAGCAGTGAATATAAAAACACTGAAGCTTTCTTT.

This clone occurred once. The chain links TRBV9 to TRBJ2-1; D possibly corresponds to TRBD2 (6 bases). The CDR3 is 15 residues long. Trimming took off 2 bases at V and 4 bases at J, with 13 bases between the two ends. Germline V gives CDR1 SGDLS, CDR2 YYNGEE. CDR3 in amino acids: CASSVVGGVYNEQFF. CDR3 bases: TGTGCCAGCAGCGTTGTTGGCGGGGTGTACAATGAGCAGTTCTTC.

The CDR3 nucleotides read TGTGCCAGCAGCTTGGCAGGGTCGGGCACAGATACGCAGTATTTT. It is translated as CASSLAGSGTDTQYF. The chain has TRBV7-8 and TRBJ2-3; possible D gene TRBD1, 5 bases. The CDR3 has 15 residues. The V and J ends lost 3 bases and 1 base respectively, with 11 bases between them. Germline CDR1 is SGHVS and CDR2 is FQNEAQ. Complete variable domain (other parts from reference TRBV7-8 and TRBJ2-3): GAGVSQSPRYKVAKRGQDVALRCDPISGHVSLFWYQQALGQGPEFLTYFQNEAQLDKSGLPSDRFFAERPEGSVSTLKIQRTQQEDSAVYLCASSLAGSGTDTQYFGPGTRLTVL.

This rearrangement joins TRBV7-3 to TRBJ1-5, with D uncertain. The CDR3 has 13 amino acids. Germline assignment: CDR1 SGHTA and CDR2 FQGTGA. Trimming took off 6 bases at V and 2 bases at J, with 8 bases between the two ends. The CDR3 region is CASSQTGNQPQHF. CDR3 coding DNA: TGTGCCAGCAGTCAAACGGGCAATCAGCCCCAGCATTTT.

This sequence joins TRBV6-1 and TRBJ2-3; the D gene is possibly TRBD2 (6 bases). The V and J ends lost 1 base and 4 bases respectively, with 12 bases between them. CDR1 MNHNS and CDR2 SASEGT come from the germline V gene. The CDR3 runs to 15 residues. The CDR3, as DNA: TGTGCCAGCAGTGAAGTACTAGCTTCACCAGATACGCAGTATTTT. Its protein is CASSEVLASPDTQYF.

The rearrangement links TRBV5-4 to TRBJ1-5, with 8 nucleotides matching TRBD1. V shed 0 bases and J 7 bases; nucleotides not matched to a gene: 9. Germline V CDR1 and CDR2: SGHNT, YYREEE (reference sequence). The CDR3 contains 16 residues. The CDR3 nucleotides are TGTGCCAGCAGCTTGGGGCCCCCAGGGGGCGGACAGCCCCAGCATTTT. Amino acids: CASSLGPPGGGQPQHF.

V usage is TRBV5-4 and J usage is TRBJ2-1, with 13 bases lining up with TRBD2. The V gene's germline CDR1 is SGHNT and CDR2 YYREEE (reference sequence). Unmatched junction bases numbered 6, after V lost 3 bases and J lost 9 bases. The CDR3 is made up of 15 amino acids. The CDR3 DNA reads TGTGCCAGCAGCTCCAGGACTAGCGGGAGTATTGAGCAGTTCTTC. As protein: CASSSRTSGSIEQFF.

V usage is TRBV7-6 and J usage is TRBJ2-7; D is perhaps TRBD1 (6 bases). The CDR3 is made up of 16 amino acids. V lost 1 base and J lost 0, with 13 bases in between. Germline-derived CDR1 and CDR2 are SGHVS and FNYEAQ. The CDR3 DNA is TGTGCCAGCAGCTTAGGTTTCTCAGGGGCCTCCTACGAGCAGTACTTC. The encoded protein is CASSLGFSGASYEQYF.

CDR3 bases: TGTGCCAGCAGTCCTGACAGGGCTGGGGAGCAGTACTTC. Its translation: CASSPDRAGEQYF. The rearrangement joins TRBV6-1 to TRBJ2-7; the match to TRBD1 covers 7 bases. The CDR3 spans 13 residues. V lost 5 bases and J lost 7; bases outside the gene matches: 8. CDR1 and CDR2 (germline): MNHNS, SASEGT.

The V and J genes are TRBV27 and TRBJ1-2; 8 bases map to TRBD1. CDR3 length: 14 amino acids. CDR1 and CDR2 (germline): MNHEY, SMNVEV (reference sequence). The junction had 2 bases not matched to a gene; V was cut back by 0 bases and J by 5 bases. For the CDR3, the DNA is TGTGCCAGCAGTTTATCCTGGACAGGGTATGGCTACACCTTC. Its protein is CASSLSWTGYGYTF.

In its sample, this clone was seen a few times. The gene calls are TRBV30 and TRBJ2-3; 10 bases match TRBD2. V shed 0 bases and J 4 bases; nucleotides not matched to a gene: 4. Germline V gene data show CDR1 as GTSNPN and CDR2 as SVGIG (reference sequence). The CDR3 is made up of 15 amino acids. Here the CDR3 DNA reads TGTGCCTGGAGTGTTTCAGCGGGAGGGCCAGATACGCAGTATTTT. Encoded protein: CAWSVSAGGPDTQYF.